This T cell receptor beta chain was found in a study of shared clonotypes between healthy human individuals. Overall study results and limits: Among non-shared clonotypes, generation probabilities were lower than among those shared by all four donors. Generally, naive subsets came out with larger estimated richness than memory subsets.

Note on this clone: The antigen is not known.

Germline V gene data show CDR1 as SNHLY and CDR2 as FYNNEI. V was shortened by 8 bases and J by 7 bases, with 14 bases between the two germline ends. This CDR3 region has 12 residues. In the authors' methods: As immunoSEQ supplied junction-only sequences (without quality scores), filtering differed. Profiled with immunoSEQ multiplex PCR; TCRdb holds only in-frame clones, not every one. The V and J calls and the clone size are those of that table, but D and trimming were determined from the DNA. The sample carries 850,000 to 1,100,000 clones, approximately 80% recorded once. The clonotype comes from a man in his late teens or twenties in good health. Some clones in this sample may be carry-over from other donors' samples. V and J are TRBV2 and TRBJ1-1; D ambiguous. Sequencing was carried out using memory CD4+ T cells from PBMCs. Subset denoted: CD45RA-negative fraction. The CDR3 nucleotides read TGTGCCAGCTACCCTGGGAGTTTTGAAGCTTTCTTT. It yields the protein CASYPGSFEAFF. The full variable domain, its missing parts supplied by reference TRBV2 and TRBJ1-1, is EPEVTQTPSHQVTQMGQEVILRCVPISNHLYFYWYRQILGQKVEFLVSFYNNEISEKSEIFDDQFSVERPDGSNFTLKIRSTKLEDSAMYFCASYPGSFEAFFGQGTRLTVV.